Below, one TCR beta chain is given with its context. In the authors' workflow: Reference gene primer amplification gave nucleated cell count estimates. Assay used: immunoSEQ multiplex PCR; TCRdb lists only in-frame clones, some missing. V and J calls and clone size are given by that table; D and trimming were obtained from the DNA. The table lists tens of thousands of clones, approximately 90% of them singletons. The data are from a study of blood T cell repertoires in COVID-19. For the study at large: PBMCs, B-cell-depleted T cells, or T cells were the source of the cDNA or gDNA that made up the material.

Between the trimmed V and J ends, which lost 5 bases and 1 base, there was a span of 8 bases. There are 14 residues in the CDR3. CDR1 is SGHAT and CDR2 is FQNNGV in the germline V gene. The chain links TRBV11-2 to TRBJ2-2; weak D call: TRBD2 (6 bases). This TCR was sampled from a man in his 70s with active or convalescent COVID-19. The sequenced sample consisted of peripheral blood. CDR3 coding DNA: TGTGCCAGCAGCATGACTAGGAACACCGGGGAGCTGTTTTTT. Protein: CASSMTRNTGELFF.